One sample yielded the 18 T cell receptor beta chains listed below, sequenced in a study of PD-L1 blockade in urothelial cancer. This sample's time point: peripheral blood 6 weeks after treatment start. Some clones are missing from TCRdb's copy, which holds only in-frame ones; the method was immunoSEQ multiplex PCR. This sample yields about 22,000 clones, of which approximately 89% are seen a single time; about 11% belongs to the top ten. Material: PBMCs, obtained around atezolizumab (anti-PD-L1) treatment. These receptor sequences come from a woman aged 60 to 75 with urothelial cancer.

This chain connects TRBV5-1 to TRBJ2-2; possible D gene TRBD1, 6 bases. This CDR3 contains 16 residues. Germline V lookup: CDR1 SGHRS, CDR2 YFSETQ. V lost 4 bases and J 2 bases, leaving 15 bases between the germline ends. DNA for the CDR3: TGCGCCAGCAGCCCGCCGGGACACTTTAACACCGGGGAGCTGTTTTTT. Translation gives CASSPPGHFNTGELFF. Combining the CDR3 with reference TRBV5-1 and TRBJ2-2 gives the whole variable domain KAGVTQTPRYLIKTRGQQVTLSCSPISGHRSVSWYQQTPGQGLQFLFEYFSETQRNKGNFPGRFSGRQFSNSRSEMNVSTLELGDSALYLCASSPPGHFNTGELFFGEGSRLTVL.

V usage is TRBV2 and J usage is TRBJ1-1; D gene unclear. The length of the CDR3 is 14 residues. CDR1 is SNHLY, CDR2 FYNNEI, per germline. V lost 4 bases and J 1 base, leaving 10 bases between the germline ends. In nucleotides, the CDR3 is TGTGCCAGCAGTGGGGCAGGTTCGAACACTGAAGCTTTCTTT. Protein sequence: CASSGAGSNTEAFF.

This clone was detected once. The chain is built from TRBV6-1 and TRBJ2-7, with TRBD1 identical over 8 bases. V lost 3 bases to trimming and J lost 2 bases; unmatched junction nucleotides: 6. In germline, CDR1 is MNHNS, CDR2 SASEGT. CDR3 length equals 15 residues. The CDR3 sequence: CASSDRQGSPYEQYF. CDR3 DNA sequence: TGTGCCAGCAGTGACCGACAGGGGAGTCCCTACGAGCAGTACTTC.

The chain uses TRBV5-1 and TRBJ2-3, with D hard to call. The CDR3 consists of 13 residues. Germline loops: CDR1 SGHRS, CDR2 YFSETQ. V was pared by 3 bases and J by 7 bases, with 12 bases between. The CDR3 nucleotides read TGCGCCAGCAGCTACGACACCTTCTATACGCAGTATTTT. This sequence encodes CASSYDTFYTQYF.

This chain links TRBV19 with TRBJ2-5, with 12 bases identical to TRBD2. This CDR3 has 18 residues. V shed 4 bases, J shed 2 bases, and the junction held 11 bases outside the gene matches. CDR1 LNHDA and CDR2 SQIVND come from the germline V gene (reference sequence). The CDR3 DNA reads TGTGCCAGTAGTACCTACGGGCTAGCGGGGGGGCTTCAAGAGACCCAGTACTTC. Residues: CASSTYGLAGGLQETQYF.

The V gene is TRBV28, the J gene TRBJ2-2; 12 nucleotides agree with TRBD2. The CDR3 has 18 residues. V lost 2 bases and J lost 7; bases outside the gene matches: 11. Germline CDR1 reads MDHEN; CDR2 reads SYDVKM. The CDR3 here is CASSLTTSGSGFDGELFF. CDR3 DNA sequence: TGTGCCAGCAGTTTAACGACTAGCGGGAGTGGGTTCGACGGGGAGCTGTTTTTT.

In DNA form, the CDR3 reads TGTGCCAGCAGCCACAAACTAGCGGGGATTGACTACGAGCAGTACTTC. It yields the protein CASSHKLAGIDYEQYF. The rearrangement uses TRBV7-8 and TRBJ2-7, with 10 bases fitting TRBD2. The V gene's germline CDR1 is SGHVS and CDR2 FQNEAQ. The CDR3 is 16 residues long. Trimming took 5 bases from V and 3 from J; bases not matched to a gene: 10.

This rearrangement joins TRBV7-9 to TRBJ2-5, with TRBD2 matching 16 bases. With V trimmed by 5 bases and J by 5 bases, 5 bases remained unmatched. CDR1 is SEHNR, CDR2 FQNEAQ, per germline (reference sequence). The CDR3 has 16 residues. CDR3 residues: CASSPPGLAGGETQYF. The CDR3 bases are TGTGCCAGCAGCCCTCCGGGACTAGCGGGAGGGGAGACCCAGTACTTC.

The rearrangement links TRBV11-2 to TRBJ2-2, with 10 bases that match TRBD1. Trimming at V came to 1 base and at J to 1 base, leaving 6 bases not matched to a gene. CDR3 length equals 18 residues. Per germline, CDR1 SGHAT and CDR2 FQNNGV. The CDR3 bases are TGTGCCAGCAGCTTAGGGACAGGGGGAAGTTTGAACACCGGGGAGCTGTTTTTT. Residues: CASSLGTGGSLNTGELFF.

This chain connects TRBV5-6 to TRBJ2-5; D possibly corresponds to TRBD2 (7 bases). The V end was cut by 0 bases, the J end by 2 bases, with 14 bases between. The CDR3 is 16 residues long. Germline CDR1 is SGHDT and CDR2 is YYEEEE. The CDR3 reads CASSLALGRGQETQYF. In DNA, the CDR3 is TGTGCCAGCAGCTTGGCCCTTGGGAGGGGGCAAGAGACCCAGTACTTC.

J is TRBJ2-7 and V is TRBV5-5; TRBD1 matches 10 bases. V shed 5 bases, J shed 2 bases, and the junction held 7 bases outside the gene matches. The CDR3 length is 15 residues. Germline CDR1 and CDR2: SGHKS and YYEKEE (reference sequence). CDR3 bases: TGTGCCAGCAGTCCGGACAGGGGGAACACCTACGAGCAGTACTTC. Translating it yields CASSPDRGNTYEQYF.

The V call is TRBV19, the J call TRBJ1-2, with 7 nucleotides matching TRBD1. The CDR3 length is 16 residues. Germline V gene data show CDR1 as LNHDA and CDR2 as SQIVND (reference sequence). The ends lost 0 bases at V and 3 bases at J; junction bases unmatched: 7. CDR3 coding DNA: TGTGCCAGTAGTATAGACCCGACAGGGTGGGACTATGGCTACACCTTC. Its protein is CASSIDPTGWDYGYTF.

The chain employs TRBV2 and TRBJ2-2; no clear D gene. CDR3 length: 15 residues. Trimming took 4 bases from V and 3 from J, leaving 12 bases between them. Germline CDR1 and CDR2: SNHLY and FYNNEI. The CDR3 here is CASSVRASDTGELFF. The CDR3 DNA is TGTGCCAGCAGTGTTCGCGCCAGCGACACCGGGGAGCTGTTTTTT.

J is TRBJ1-3 and V is TRBV9; possibly TRBD1 for D (6 bases). Germline V lookup: CDR1 SGDLS, CDR2 YYNGEE. V was pared by 3 bases and J by 4 bases, with 17 bases between. This CDR3 contains 16 residues. CDR3 region: CASSADPRGPGNTIYF. The CDR3 DNA follows: TGTGCCAGCAGCGCGGACCCCAGGGGACCCGGAAACACCATATATTTT.

This chain connects TRBV5-4 to TRBJ2-2; D unresolved. V lost 7 bases, J lost 4 bases, and 20 bases lay in between. Germline loops: CDR1 SGHNT, CDR2 YYREEE (reference sequence). The CDR3 has 16 residues. The DNA for the CDR3 is TGTGCCAGCTCGAAAAACCAGGCAGCTACCACCGGGGAGCTGTTTTTT. Translated, it gives CASSKNQAATTGELFF. Full variable domain (outside the CDR3, taken from reference TRBV5-4 and TRBJ2-2): ETGVTQSPTHLIKTRGQQVTLRCSSQSGHNTVSWYQQALGQGPQFIFQYYREEENGRGNFPPRFSGLQFPNYSSELNVNALELDDSALYLCASSKNQAATTGELFFGEGSRLTVL.

The rearrangement joins TRBV5-1 to TRBJ2-2; 8 bases fit TRBD2. This CDR3 spans 15 amino acids. The J segment lost 5 bases and the V segment lost 6 bases, leaving 9 bases of the junction unmatched. The germline CDR1 and CDR2 sequences are SGHRS and YFSETQ. The chain's CDR3 is CASNPTGTRTGELFF. For the CDR3, the DNA is TGCGCCAGCAACCCGACCGGGACTAGGACCGGGGAGCTGTTTTTT. The full variable domain, completed using reference TRBV5-1 and TRBJ2-2, is KAGVTQTPRYLIKTRGQQVTLSCSPISGHRSVSWYQQTPGQGLQFLFEYFSETQRNKGNFPGRFSGRQFSNSRSEMNVSTLELGDSALYLCASNPTGTRTGELFFGEGSRLTVL.

V and J are TRBV5-6 and TRBJ1-1; 7 nucleotides agree with TRBD1. Germline values: CDR1 SGHDT, CDR2 YYEEEE. This CDR3 contains 15 residues. The V and J ends lost 3 bases and 2 bases, in that order; junction bases with no gene match: 7. CDR3 coding DNA: TGTGCCAGCAGCTACGAAACAGGGGAAAACACTGAAGCTTTCTTT. Its translation: CASSYETGENTEAFF. Complete variable domain (other parts from reference TRBV5-6 and TRBJ1-1): DAGVTQSPTHLIKTRGQQVTLRCSPKSGHDTVSWYQQALGQGPQFIFQYYEEEERQRGNFPDRFSGHQFPNYSSELNVNALLLGDSALYLCASSYETGENTEAFFGQGTRLTVV.

This chain joins TRBV5-4 and TRBJ2-1; TRBD1 aligns across 8 bases. Germline CDR1 reads SGHNT; CDR2 reads YYREEE (reference sequence). V was pared by 3 bases and J by 5 bases, with 10 bases of the junction left unmatched. CDR3 length: 16 residues. CDR3 region: CASSWLRDRSHNEQFF. CDR3 bases: TGTGCCAGCAGCTGGCTCCGGGACAGGTCGCACAATGAGCAGTTCTTC.